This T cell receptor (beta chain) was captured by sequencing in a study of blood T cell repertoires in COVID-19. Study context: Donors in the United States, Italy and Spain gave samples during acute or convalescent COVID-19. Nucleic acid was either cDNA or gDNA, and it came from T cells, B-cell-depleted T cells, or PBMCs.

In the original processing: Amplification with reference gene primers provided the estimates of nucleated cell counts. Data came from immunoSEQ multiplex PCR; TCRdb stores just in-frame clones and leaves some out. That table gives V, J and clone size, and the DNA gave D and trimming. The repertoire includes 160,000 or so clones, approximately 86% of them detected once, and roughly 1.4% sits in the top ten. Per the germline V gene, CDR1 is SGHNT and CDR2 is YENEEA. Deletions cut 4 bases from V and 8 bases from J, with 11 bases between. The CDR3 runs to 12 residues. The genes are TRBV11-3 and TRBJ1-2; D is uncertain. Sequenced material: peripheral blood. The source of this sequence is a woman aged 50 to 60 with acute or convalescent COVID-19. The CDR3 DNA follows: TGTGCCAGCAGCTCCGACACATACGGCTACACCTTC. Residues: CASSSDTYGYTF.